These 9 T cell receptor beta chains originate from one sample sequenced in a study of PD-L1 blockade in urothelial cancer. This sample's time point: peripheral blood 6 weeks after treatment start. The data were produced by immunoSEQ multiplex PCR, yet TCRdb's version contains in-frame clones alone and is incomplete. The sample has approximately 83,000 clones, approximately 82% seen once; the top ten hold under 10%. Sequenced material: PBMCs, taken around atezolizumab (anti-PD-L1) treatment. These receptors were taken from a man between 70 and 80 years old with urothelial cancer.

V usage is TRBV11-3 and J usage is TRBJ1-3; D remains ambiguous. V lost 0 bases, J lost 0 bases, and 9 bases lay in between. The CDR3 consists of 16 residues. Germline CDR1 reads SGHNT; CDR2 reads YENEEA. In DNA, the CDR3 is TGTGCCAGCAGCTTAGAGATGGCCAGCTCTGGAAACACCATATATTTT. This translates into CASSLEMASSGNTIYF.

The chain combines TRBV5-1 with TRBJ2-1; tentatively, D is TRBD1 (5 bases). Germline V lookup: CDR1 SGHRS, CDR2 YFSETQ. CDR3 length: 14 amino acids. The V end lost 4 bases, the J end lost 4 bases, and 12 bases lay between the germline ends. CDR3 sequence (DNA): TGCGCCAGCAGCACCGGACAAGCTTACAATGAGCAGTTCTTC. Translated: CASSTGQAYNEQFF.

The chain uses TRBV6-6 and TRBJ2-1, with D possibly matching TRBD2 (5 bases). Trimming removed 6 bases at V and 7 bases at J, with 7 bases between. The germline V gene encodes CDR1 MNHNY and CDR2 SVGAGI (reference sequence). CDR3 size: 11 residues. The CDR3: CASREENEQFF. In nucleotides, the CDR3 is TGTGCCAGCAGGGAGGAGAATGAGCAGTTCTTC.

The rearrangement uses TRBV7-2 and TRBJ1-2; D is perhaps TRBD1 (6 bases). The germline V gene has CDR1 SGHTA and CDR2 FQGNSA. V lost 3 bases and J lost 6, with 11 bases in between. This CDR3 is built from 13 residues. The CDR3 DNA follows: TGTGCCAGCAGCTTCACCAACAGGGATGGCTACACCTTC. Residues: CASSFTNRDGYTF.

CDR3 in amino acids: CASSPSGMEETQYF. CDR3 sequence (DNA): TGTGCCAGCAGCCCTAGCGGGATGGAGGAGACCCAGTACTTC. The rearrangement joins TRBV16 to TRBJ2-5; 9 nucleotides match TRBD2. The CDR3 sequence is 14 residues long. Germline assignment: CDR1 KGHSY and CDR2 FQNENV. The ends lost 4 bases at V and 5 bases at J; junction bases unmatched: 5. Together with reference TRBV16 and TRBJ2-5, the CDR3 gives the full variable domain: GEEVAQTPKHLVRGEGQKAKLYCAPIKGHSYVFWYQQVLKNEFKFLISFQNENVFDETGMPKERFSAKCLPNSPCSLEIQATKLEDSAVYFCASSPSGMEETQYFGPGTRLLVL.

V usage is TRBV15 and J usage is TRBJ2-3, with 13 bases that match TRBD2. V lost 1 base and J lost 5; bases outside the gene matches: 3. The CDR3 has 16 amino acids. Germline V CDR1 and CDR2: LNHNV, YYDKDF (reference sequence). DNA of the CDR3: TGTGCCACCAGCAGAGGACTAGCGGGGGGCGGAGATACGCAGTATTTT. Translation: CATSRGLAGGGDTQYF. Full variable domain (outside the CDR3, taken from reference TRBV15 and TRBJ2-3): DAMVIQNPRYQVTQFGKPVTLSCSQTLNHNVMYWYQQKSSQAPKLLFHYYDKDFNNEADTPDNFQSRRPNTSFCFLDIRSPGLGDTAMYLCATSRGLAGGGDTQYFGPGTRLTVL.

The chain is built from TRBV9 and TRBJ2-4; TRBD2 matches 14 bases. This CDR3 comprises 16 residues. Looked up from germline, CDR1 is SGDLS and CDR2 is YYNGEE. The junction had 7 bases not matched to a gene; V was cut back by 3 bases and J by 8 bases. The DNA for the CDR3 is TGTGCCAGCAGCGACGGGACTAGCGGGAGAAGGGACATTCAGTACTTC. This encodes CASSDGTSGRRDIQYF.

V usage is TRBV5-1 and J usage is TRBJ1-1; 7 bases are a match to TRBD1. The CDR3 has 14 residues. Germline CDR1 reads SGHRS; CDR2 reads YFSETQ. V was pared by 2 bases and J by 4 bases, with 5 bases of the junction left unmatched. The CDR3 DNA follows: TGCGCCAGCAGCTTAGACAGGGTGGCCACTGAAGCTTTCTTT. As protein: CASSLDRVATEAFF.

The chain joins TRBV19 to TRBJ2-1; no clear D gene. V was cut by 6 bases and J by 4 bases, with 22 bases left in between. Germline V lookup: CDR1 LNHDA, CDR2 SQIVND (reference sequence). This CDR3 is built from 17 residues. CDR3 DNA sequence: TGTGCCAGTAGGATCCACCGGTTTGGTAGTGAATACAATGAGCAGTTCTTC. Translated: CASRIHRFGSEYNEQFF.